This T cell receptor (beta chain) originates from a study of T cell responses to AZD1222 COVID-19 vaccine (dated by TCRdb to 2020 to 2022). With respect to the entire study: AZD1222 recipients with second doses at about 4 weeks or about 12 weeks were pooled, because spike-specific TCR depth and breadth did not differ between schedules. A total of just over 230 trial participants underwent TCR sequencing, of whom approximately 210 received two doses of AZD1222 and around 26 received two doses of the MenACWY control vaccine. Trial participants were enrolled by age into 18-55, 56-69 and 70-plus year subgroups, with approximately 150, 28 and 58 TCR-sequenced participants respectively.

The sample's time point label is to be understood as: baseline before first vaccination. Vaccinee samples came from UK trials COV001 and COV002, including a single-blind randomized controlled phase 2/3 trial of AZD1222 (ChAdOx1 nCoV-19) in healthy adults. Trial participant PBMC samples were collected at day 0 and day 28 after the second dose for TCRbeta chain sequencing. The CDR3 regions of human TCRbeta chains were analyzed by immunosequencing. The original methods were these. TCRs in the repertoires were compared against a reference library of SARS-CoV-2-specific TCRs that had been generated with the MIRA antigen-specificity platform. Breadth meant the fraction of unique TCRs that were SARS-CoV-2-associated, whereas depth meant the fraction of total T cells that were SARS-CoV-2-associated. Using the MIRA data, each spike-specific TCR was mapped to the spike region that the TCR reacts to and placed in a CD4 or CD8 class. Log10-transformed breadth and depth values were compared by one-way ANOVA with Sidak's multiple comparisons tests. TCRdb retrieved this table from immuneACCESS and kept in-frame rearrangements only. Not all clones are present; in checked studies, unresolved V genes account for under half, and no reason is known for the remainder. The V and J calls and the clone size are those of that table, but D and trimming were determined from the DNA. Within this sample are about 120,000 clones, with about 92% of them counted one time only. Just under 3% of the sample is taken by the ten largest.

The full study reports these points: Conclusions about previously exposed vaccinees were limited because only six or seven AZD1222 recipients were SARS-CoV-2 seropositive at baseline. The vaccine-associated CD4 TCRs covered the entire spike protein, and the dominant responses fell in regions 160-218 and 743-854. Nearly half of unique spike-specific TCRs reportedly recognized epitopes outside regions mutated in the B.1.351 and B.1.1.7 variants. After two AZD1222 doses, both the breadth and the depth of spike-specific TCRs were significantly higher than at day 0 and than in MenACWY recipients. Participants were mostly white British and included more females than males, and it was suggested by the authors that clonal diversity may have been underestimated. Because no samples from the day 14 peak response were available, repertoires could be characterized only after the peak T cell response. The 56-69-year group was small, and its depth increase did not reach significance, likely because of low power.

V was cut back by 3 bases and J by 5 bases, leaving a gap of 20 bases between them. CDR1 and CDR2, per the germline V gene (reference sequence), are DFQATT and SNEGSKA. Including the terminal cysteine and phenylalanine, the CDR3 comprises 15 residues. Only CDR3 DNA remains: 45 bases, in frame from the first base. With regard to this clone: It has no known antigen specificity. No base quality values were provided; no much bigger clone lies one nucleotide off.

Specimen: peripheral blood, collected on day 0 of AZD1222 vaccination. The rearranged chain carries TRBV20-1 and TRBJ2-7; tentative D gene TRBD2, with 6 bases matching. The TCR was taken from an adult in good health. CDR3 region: CSASFGGEVVDEQYF. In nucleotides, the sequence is TGCAGTGCTAGTTTCGGCGGGGAGGTTGTCGACGAGCAGTACTTC.